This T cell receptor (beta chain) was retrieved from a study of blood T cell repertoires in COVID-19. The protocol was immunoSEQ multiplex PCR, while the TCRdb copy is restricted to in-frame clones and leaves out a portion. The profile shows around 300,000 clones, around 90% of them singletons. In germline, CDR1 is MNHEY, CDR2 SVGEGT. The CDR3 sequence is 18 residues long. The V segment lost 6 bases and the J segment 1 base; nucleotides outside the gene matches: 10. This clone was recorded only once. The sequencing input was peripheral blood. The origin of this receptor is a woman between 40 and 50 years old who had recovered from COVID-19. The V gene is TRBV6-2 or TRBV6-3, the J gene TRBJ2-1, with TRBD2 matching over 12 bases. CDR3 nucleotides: TGTGCCAGCAGCCCCCGGACTAGCGGGGTACCTTCCTACAATGAGCAGTTCTTC. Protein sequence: CASSPRTSGVPSYNEQFF.